This record concerns one T cell receptor beta chain sequence. Antigen: not known. Unmatched junction bases numbered 8, after V lost 3 bases and J lost 5 bases. In germline, CDR1 is SGDLS, CDR2 YYNGEE. CDR3 size: 15 residues. The data are from a study of T-cell memory formation after mild COVID-19. Findings of the study overall: Memory cells collected pre-infection included some clones that later responded, suggesting cross-reactive memory joined.

5'RACE primed at constant segments yielded TCR alpha and TCR beta cDNA libraries bearing sample barcodes and UMIs. TCRdb processed the 5' RACE reads anew with MiXCR; each CDR3 protein has one entry. The sample has under 550,000 distinct CDR3 sequences, roughly 18% seen once. The chain joins TRBV9 to TRBJ2-3, with 8 positions matching TRBD1. Sequencing was carried out using PBMCs or a T cell subset sorted from them (not recorded which). This sequence was found in an adult woman who had mild COVID-19 (a few samples of this study predate the infection). Cell type and time point are not known. The chain's CDR3 is CASSASAGGQDTQYF. The CDR3 nucleotides read TGTGCCAGCAGCGCCAGCGCAGGGGGCCAAGATACGCAGTATTTT. Based on the CDR3 plus reference TRBV9 and TRBJ2-3, the full variable domain is DSGVTQTPKHLITATGQRVTLRCSPRSGDLSVYWYQQSLDQGLQFLIQYYNGEERAKGNILERFSAQQFPDLHSELNLSSLELGDSALYFCASSASAGGQDTQYFGPGTRLTVL.